This entry concerns a single TCR beta chain. The target antigen is unknown. This sample stems from a study of shared clonotypes between healthy human individuals. Study-level background: For every donor, three CD4 naive, three CD4 memory, two CD8 naive and one CD8 memory plates were used.

In the source study's methods: ImmunoSEQ yielded junction-only sequences lacking quality scores, so filtering differed. Some clones are missing from TCRdb's copy, which holds only in-frame ones; the method was immunoSEQ multiplex PCR. That table supplies the V and J calls and clone size; D and trimming were determined from the DNA. The sample lists roughly 2,300,000 clones, around 93% occurring once. Broader study findings: An anticipated effect of sequencing depth on clonotype sharing among donors was recognized.

In germline, CDR1 is SGHTA, CDR2 FQGTGA. Trimming cost V 0 bases and J 8 bases, with 10 bases left between them. The CDR3 totals 13 residues. The gene calls are TRBV7-3 and TRBJ2-5; D gene uncertain. Sequencing was done on a sample of naive CD4+ T cells from PBMCs. Subset reported: CD45RA+ positively selected. The TCR originated in a young man in good health. Some clones in this sample may be carry-over from other donors' samples. The CDR3 loop is CASSLTPQSTQYF. Here the CDR3 DNA reads TGTGCCAGCAGCTTAACCCCCCAGAGCACCCAGTACTTC.